These 27 T cell receptor beta chains were sequenced from one sample in a study of blood T cell repertoires in COVID-19. Only in-frame clones appear in the TCRdb table, and some are missing; sequencing was by immunoSEQ multiplex PCR. The repertoire consists of roughly 350,000 clones, with more than 75% occurring once and the leading ten covering roughly 3%. The sample consisted of peripheral blood. Source of these receptors: a woman between 18 and 30 years old who had recovered from COVID-19.

The chain recombines TRBV7-9 with TRBJ1-1, with 7 bases fitting TRBD1. Germline loops: CDR1 SEHNR, CDR2 FQNEAQ (reference sequence). The V gene end was trimmed by 5 bases and the J gene end by 3 bases; junction bases not matched to a gene: 3. This CDR3 region has 13 residues. CDR3 DNA sequence: TGTGCCAGCAGCCAGGGGGGCCACACTGAAGCTTTCTTT. It translates to CASSQGGHTEAFF.

The chain joins TRBV5-6 to TRBJ1-5; possibly TRBD1 for D (6 bases). The CDR3 sequence is 15 residues long. Germline assignment: CDR1 SGHDT and CDR2 YYEEEE. Trimming shortened V by 0 bases and J by 4 bases, and 11 bases separated the two germline ends. The CDR3 DNA is TGTGCCAGCAGCTTGGGTTGGCAGGGGAATCAGCCCCAGCATTTT. Its protein product is CASSLGWQGNQPQHF.

This clone was observed many times. The J gene is TRBJ1-1, the V gene TRBV24-1, with TRBD1 as a possible D gene (6 bases). The V end was cut by 4 bases, the J end by 7 bases, with 12 bases between. The germline V gene has CDR1 KGHDR and CDR2 SFDVKD. The CDR3 totals 13 residues. This CDR3 is CATSDEDSHEAFF. Here the CDR3 DNA reads TGTGCCACCAGTGACGAGGACAGCCATGAAGCTTTCTTT.

The genes are TRBV7-8 and TRBJ2-2; the match to TRBD1 covers 8 bases. The CDR3 has 15 amino acids. With 1 base clipped from V and 6 bases from J, the junction kept 4 bases outside the gene matches. CDR1 SGHVS and CDR2 FQNEAQ come from the germline V gene. The CDR3 loop is CASSLGTGQSGELFF. For the CDR3, the DNA is TGTGCCAGCAGCTTAGGGACAGGGCAATCCGGGGAGCTGTTTTTT. Variable domain in full (rest from reference TRBV7-8 and TRBJ2-2): GAGVSQSPRYKVAKRGQDVALRCDPISGHVSLFWYQQALGQGPEFLTYFQNEAQLDKSGLPSDRFFAERPEGSVSTLKIQRTQQEDSAVYLCASSLGTGQSGELFFGEGSRLTVL.

This chain links TRBV6-2 or TRBV6-3 with TRBJ1-2; D remains ambiguous. Germline V lookup: CDR1 MNHEY, CDR2 SVGEGT. V was trimmed by 0 bases and J by 6 bases, leaving 8 bases between them. This CDR3 region has 13 residues. CDR3 region: CASSYSWTHGYTF. The CDR3 DNA sequence: TGTGCCAGCAGTTACTCCTGGACTCATGGCTACACCTTC.

This chain uses TRBV7-9 with TRBJ1-1; tentatively, D is TRBD1 (5 bases). Deletions cut 3 bases from V and 4 bases from J, with 12 bases between. This CDR3 has 14 residues. CDR1 is SEHNR, CDR2 FQNEAQ, per germline (reference sequence). CDR3 in amino acids: CASSFPRVGTEAFF. The CDR3 DNA sequence: TGTGCCAGCAGCTTCCCCAGGGTTGGCACTGAAGCTTTCTTT.

The V and J genes are TRBV19 and TRBJ1-4; TRBD1 agrees at 10 bases. The CDR3 length is 14 residues. CDR1 is LNHDA, CDR2 SQIVND, per germline (reference sequence). V lost 5 bases to trimming and J lost 8 bases; unmatched junction nucleotides: 5. Here the CDR3 reads CASSGGTGAEKLFF. In DNA form, the CDR3 reads TGTGCCAGTAGTGGAGGGACAGGGGCAGAAAAACTGTTTTTT.

The genes are TRBV2 and TRBJ2-3; TRBD2 aligns across 8 bases. CDR1 is SNHLY and CDR2 is FYNNEI in the germline V gene. V dropped 3 bases and J dropped 5; count of bases not matched to a gene: 10. The CDR3 extends over 16 amino acids. The CDR3 DNA reads as TGTGCCAGCAGTGAGGTTAGCGGGACTACGGTAGATACGCAGTATTTT. This sequence encodes CASSEVSGTTVDTQYF. Together with reference TRBV2 and TRBJ2-3, the CDR3 gives the full variable domain: EPEVTQTPSHQVTQMGQEVILRCVPISNHLYFYWYRQILGQKVEFLVSFYNNEISEKSEIFDDQFSVERPDGSNFTLKIRSTKLEDSAMYFCASSEVSGTTVDTQYFGPGTRLTVL.

This chain uses TRBV6-2 or TRBV6-3 with TRBJ1-2; D is undetermined. Germline assignment: CDR1 MNHEY and CDR2 SVGEGT. This CDR3 region has 13 residues. The V gene lost 4 bases and the J gene lost 0 bases, with 6 bases spanning the gap. CDR3 amino acids: CASSFAANYGYTF. The CDR3 DNA sequence: TGTGCCAGCAGTTTTGCGGCTAACTATGGCTACACCTTC.

This clone was found once. This chain's CDR3 is CASTGGRTSYNEQFF. DNA of the CDR3: TGTGCCAGCACCGGCGGGAGGACATCCTACAATGAGCAGTTCTTC. J is TRBJ2-1 and V is TRBV7-9; 8 bases line up with TRBD2. Germline V lookup: CDR1 SEHNR, CDR2 FQNEAQ (reference sequence). V lost 7 bases, J lost 1 base, and 6 bases stayed unmatched. The CDR3 has 15 amino acids.

The chain employs TRBV29-1 and TRBJ1-2, with D maybe TRBD1 (6 bases). Germline loops: CDR1 SQVTM, CDR2 ANQGSEA. CDR3 length equals 12 residues. V dropped 6 bases and J dropped 5 bases, with 13 bases sitting between them. Here the CDR3 DNA reads TGCAGCGTCCGCGGGGGCGGGTATGGCTACACCTTC. Protein: CSVRGGGYGYTF.

V is TRBV6-4 and J is TRBJ1-2, with TRBD1 matching over 8 bases. Germline V gene data show CDR1 as MRHNA and CDR2 as SNTAGT. Unmatched junction bases numbered 18, after V lost 9 bases and J lost 3 bases. This CDR3 spans 17 amino acids. In nucleotides, the CDR3 is TGTGCCAGAGTGAGAACTGACAGGGGCGACTCGGACTATGGCTACACCTTC. It encodes CARVRTDRGDSDYGYTF.

The chain is built from TRBV19 and TRBJ1-2; D is uncertain. V gave up 0 bases and J gave up 5 bases, with 4 bases separating them. There are 12 residues in the CDR3. Germline CDR1 reads LNHDA; CDR2 reads SQIVND (reference sequence). The CDR3: CASSIDQYGYTF. DNA of the CDR3: TGTGCCAGTAGTATAGATCAATATGGCTACACCTTC. The complete variable domain, with remaining parts taken from reference TRBV19 and TRBJ1-2, reads DGGITQSPKYLFRKEGQNVTLSCEQNLNHDAMYWYRQDPGQGLRLIYYSQIVNDFQKGDIAEGYSVSREKKESFPLTVTSAQKNPTAFYLCASSIDQYGYTFGSGTRLTVV.

J is TRBJ2-3 and V is TRBV2, with a possible D match to TRBD2 (5 bases). V gave up 0 bases and J gave up 4 bases, with 14 bases separating them. Germline V gene lookup returns CDR1 SNHLY and CDR2 FYNNEI. The CDR3 runs 16 residues. The CDR3 protein is CASSEARAVRADTQYF. CDR3 DNA: TGTGCCAGCAGTGAAGCGCGGGCAGTGAGAGCAGATACGCAGTATTTT.

V and J are TRBV10-2 and TRBJ1-5, with no clear D. Trimming stripped 9 bases from V and 0 bases from J, with 9 bases between. The germline CDR1 and CDR2 sequences are WSHSY and SAAADI. The CDR3 totals 13 residues. CDR3 protein: CASRLDSNQPQHF. The CDR3 region has the DNA TGCGCCAGTAGACTTGATAGCAATCAGCCCCAGCATTTT.

This chain links TRBV19 with TRBJ2-5, with D possibly being TRBD2 (6 bases). The CDR3 totals 15 residues. V lost 3 bases to trimming and J lost 5 bases, with 16 bases between them. Germline V gives CDR1 LNHDA, CDR2 SQIVND (reference sequence). CDR3 protein: CASSILALGMETQYF. The CDR3 nucleotides read TGTGCCAGTAGTATCCTAGCGCTAGGGATGGAGACCCAGTACTTC.

The J gene is TRBJ1-6, the V gene TRBV6-5; D is possibly TRBD1 (5 bases). The CDR3 spans 14 residues. Germline CDR1 is MNHEY and CDR2 is SVGAGI. V was shortened by 6 bases and J by 7 bases, with 13 bases between the two germline ends. The CDR3 here is CASRGQALNSPLHF. The DNA for the CDR3 is TGTGCCAGCAGAGGACAAGCCTTGAATTCACCCCTCCACTTT.

The V and J genes are TRBV30 and TRBJ2-5; D gene uncertain. Germline values: CDR1 GTSNPN, CDR2 SVGIG (reference sequence). The CDR3 has 14 residues. V shed 4 bases and J shed 2 bases, with 14 bases lying between them. For the CDR3, the DNA is TGTGCCTGGACCCCGGGTCAGATTCAAGAGACCCAGTACTTC. Protein product: CAWTPGQIQETQYF.

The V and J genes are TRBV7-9 and TRBJ1-2, with D possibly being TRBD1 (6 bases). CDR1 SEHNR and CDR2 FQNEAQ come from the germline V gene (reference sequence). The CDR3 length is 14 residues. The V and J ends lost 4 bases and 4 bases respectively, with 13 bases between them. In nucleotides, the CDR3 is TGTGCCAGCAGCTCACAGGGTTTTGTCTATGGCTACACCTTC. Protein: CASSSQGFVYGYTF.

The chain employs TRBV30 and TRBJ2-1; TRBD2 is a possible D gene (6 bases). V dropped 4 bases and J dropped 3 bases, with 7 bases sitting between them. Germline V CDR1 and CDR2: GTSNPN, SVGIG (reference sequence). The CDR3 runs to 12 residues. CDR3: CAWKDYYNEQFF. Here the CDR3 DNA reads TGTGCCTGGAAGGACTACTACAATGAGCAGTTCTTC.

In this sample, this clone turned up once. This sequence joins TRBV2 and TRBJ2-3; D ambiguous. V was trimmed by 8 bases and J by 3 bases, leaving 6 bases between them. Germline V gene sequence: CDR1 SNHLY, CDR2 FYNNEI. The CDR3 length is 11 residues. The CDR3 sequence: CASWATDTQYF. The CDR3 DNA reads as TGTGCCAGCTGGGCTACAGATACGCAGTATTTT.

The chain carries TRBV10-3 and TRBJ1-4, with 10 bases identical to TRBD1. From germline, CDR1 is ENHRY and CDR2 SYGVKD. The junction had 2 bases not matched to a gene; V was cut back by 0 bases and J by 4 bases. This CDR3 is 16 amino acids long. The CDR3 loop reads CAISESTGGGNEKLFF. For the CDR3, the DNA is TGTGCCATCAGTGAGTCGACAGGGGGCGGTAATGAAAAACTGTTTTTT.

The rearrangement uses TRBV14 and TRBJ2-2; D ambiguous. CDR3 length: 16 residues. V was trimmed by 2 bases and J by 0 bases, leaving 10 bases between them. Looked up from germline, CDR1 is SGHDN and CDR2 is FVKESK. The CDR3 here is CASSQRHGSNTGELFF. The CDR3 DNA reads TGTGCCAGCAGCCAACGCCACGGTTCGAACACCGGGGAGCTGTTTTTT.

J is TRBJ1-1 and V is TRBV29-1; no clear D. CDR1 and CDR2 (germline): SQVTM, ANQGSEA. Deletions cut 2 bases from V and 5 bases from J, with 9 bases between. The CDR3 is made up of 12 amino acids. CDR3 sequence (DNA): TGCAGCGTTGAATCGGGGTTGACTGAAGCTTTCTTT. Protein product: CSVESGLTEAFF.

The V call is TRBV11-2, the J call TRBJ2-1, with 7 nucleotides matching TRBD2. The CDR3 extends over 16 amino acids. Losses at the gene ends were 4 bases for V and 3 bases for J; bases not matched to a gene: 9. Germline CDR1 and CDR2: SGHAT and FQNNGV. CDR3 nucleotide sequence: TGTGCCAGCAGCTCCGCTAGCGCGGGAGACTACAATGAGCAGTTCTTC. Encoded protein: CASSSASAGDYNEQFF. Looking up the rest from reference TRBV11-2 and TRBJ2-1 gives the full variable domain: EAGVAQSPRYKIIEKRQSVAFWCNPISGHATLYWYQQILGQGPKLLIQFQNNGVVDDSQLPKDRFSAERLKGVDSTLKIQPAKLEDSAVYLCASSSASAGDYNEQFFGPGTRLTVL.

This clone was observed a few times. This chain joins TRBV28 and TRBJ1-2; 9 bases map to TRBD1. The CDR3 has 16 residues. The germline V gene has CDR1 MDHEN and CDR2 SYDVKM. V lost 3 bases to trimming and J lost 1 base; unmatched junction nucleotides: 6. CDR3 residues: CASSFGQGIFNYGYTF. CDR3 coding DNA: TGTGCCAGCAGTTTCGGACAGGGGATTTTTAACTATGGCTACACCTTC.

V usage is TRBV19 and J usage is TRBJ1-1, with a weak D call TRBD1 (6 bases). Trimming pared 2 bases from V and 1 base from J, leaving 11 bases between. Germline CDR1 LNHDA, CDR2 SQIVND (reference sequence). This CDR3 has 15 amino acids. CDR3 in amino acids: CASSIRGTKNTEAFF. CDR3 in DNA: TGTGCCAGTAGTATAAGGGGGACAAAGAACACTGAAGCTTTCTTT.